This is a list of T cell receptor beta chains from one sample in a study of blood T cell repertoires in COVID-19. Method: immunoSEQ multiplex PCR; TCRdb's copy keeps in-frame clones and lacks some. Here the sample spans 68,000 or so clones, about 85% being singletons. The sequencing sample was made of peripheral blood. These receptors all come from a woman in her fifties or sixties with COVID-19, enrolled during active disease. CDR3s include the opening cysteine and the closing phenylalanine or tryptophan. A D gene is named only where the DNA matches it firmly. A row's size may be missing; if present it is once, few, many or a size class.

clone_size,v_call,d_call,j_call,cdr3_nt,cdr3_aa
-,TRBV28,TRBD2,TRBJ2-7,TGTGCCAGCAGTTCCAGGACTAGCGGGACCTACGAGCAGTACTTC,CASSSRTSGTYEQYF
-,TRBV15,-,TRBJ1-6,TGTGCCACCAGCAGAGATCTTAATTCACCCCTCCACTTT,CATSRDLNSPLHF
-,TRBV3-1/TRBV3-2,-,TRBJ1-2,TGTGCCAGCAGCCAAGATGCCGGCTATGGCTACACCTTC,CASSQDAGYGYTF
few,TRBV30,-,TRBJ1-1,TGTGCCTGGAGTGGCGGATACACTGAAGCTTTCTTT,CAWSGGYTEAFF
once,TRBV24-1,-,TRBJ1-5,TGTGCCACCAGTGACTCCCGGAATCAGCCCCAGCATTTT,CATSDSRNQPQHF
-,TRBV12-3/TRBV12-4,-,TRBJ2-7,TGTGCCAGCAGTTTAGGAGGGTCCTACGAGCAGTACTTC,CASSLGGSYEQYF
-,TRBV28,-,TRBJ2-3,TGTGCCAGCAGACAGGAGTCTAGCACAGATACGCAGTATTTT,CASRQESSTDTQYF
-,TRBV10-3,-,TRBJ1-5,TGTGCCATCAGTGGGGGCCTATATAGCAATCAGCCCCAGCATTTT,CAISGGLYSNQPQHF
-,TRBV3-1/TRBV3-2,-,TRBJ2-6,TGTGCCAGCAGCCCCAGGACAGCTGGGGCCAACGTCCTGACTTTC,CASSPRTAGANVLTF
few,TRBV27,-,TRBJ2-7,TGTGCCAGCAGACAGGGCTTACAATTGGGCGAGCAGTACTTC,CASRQGLQLGEQYF
-,TRBV28,TRBD1,TRBJ2-1,TGTGCCAGCAGATTAACAGGGGGCAATGAGCAGTTCTTC,CASRLTGGNEQFF
-,TRBV30,TRBD1,TRBJ2-7,TGTGCCTGGAGCCAGGGGGATTTCTACGAGCAGTACTTC,CAWSQGDFYEQYF
-,TRBV5-1,TRBD2,TRBJ2-5,TGCGCCAGCAGCTTGGAGACTAGCGCCACCTGGTACCAAGAGACCCAGTACTTC,CASSLETSATWYQETQYF
-,TRBV7-9,TRBD1,TRBJ2-2,TGTGCCAGCAGGACACAGGGGATGGGGACCGGGGAGCTGTTTTTT,CASRTQGMGTGELFF
-,TRBV28,-,TRBJ2-3,TGTGCCAGCAGTTCTGGCGGAGATACGCAGTATTTT,CASSSGGDTQYF
once,TRBV5-1,-,TRBJ1-6,TGCGCCAGCAGCTTGGGACAGGAGAATTCACCCCTCCACTTT,CASSLGQENSPLHF
-,TRBV28,-,TRBJ2-5,TGTGCCAGCAGTAAATACAGGGGAGGTAGAGAGACCCAGTACTTC,CASSKYRGGRETQYF
-,TRBV27,TRBD2,TRBJ2-1,TGTGCCAGCAGTTTCCGACTAGCGGGAACCTTCTACAATGAGCAGTTCTTC,CASSFRLAGTFYNEQFF
-,TRBV6-5,-,TRBJ2-2,TGTGCCAGCAGCCGCAGCGCCACCGGGGAGCTGTTTTTT,CASSRSATGELFF
-,TRBV30,-,TRBJ2-7,TGTGCCTGGAAATACAGGGTGGGCGAGCAGTACTTC,CAWKYRVGEQYF
-,TRBV11-2,TRBD2,TRBJ2-3,TGTGCCAGCAGCGCTAGCGGGAGAACAGATACGCAGTATTTT,CASSASGRTDTQYF